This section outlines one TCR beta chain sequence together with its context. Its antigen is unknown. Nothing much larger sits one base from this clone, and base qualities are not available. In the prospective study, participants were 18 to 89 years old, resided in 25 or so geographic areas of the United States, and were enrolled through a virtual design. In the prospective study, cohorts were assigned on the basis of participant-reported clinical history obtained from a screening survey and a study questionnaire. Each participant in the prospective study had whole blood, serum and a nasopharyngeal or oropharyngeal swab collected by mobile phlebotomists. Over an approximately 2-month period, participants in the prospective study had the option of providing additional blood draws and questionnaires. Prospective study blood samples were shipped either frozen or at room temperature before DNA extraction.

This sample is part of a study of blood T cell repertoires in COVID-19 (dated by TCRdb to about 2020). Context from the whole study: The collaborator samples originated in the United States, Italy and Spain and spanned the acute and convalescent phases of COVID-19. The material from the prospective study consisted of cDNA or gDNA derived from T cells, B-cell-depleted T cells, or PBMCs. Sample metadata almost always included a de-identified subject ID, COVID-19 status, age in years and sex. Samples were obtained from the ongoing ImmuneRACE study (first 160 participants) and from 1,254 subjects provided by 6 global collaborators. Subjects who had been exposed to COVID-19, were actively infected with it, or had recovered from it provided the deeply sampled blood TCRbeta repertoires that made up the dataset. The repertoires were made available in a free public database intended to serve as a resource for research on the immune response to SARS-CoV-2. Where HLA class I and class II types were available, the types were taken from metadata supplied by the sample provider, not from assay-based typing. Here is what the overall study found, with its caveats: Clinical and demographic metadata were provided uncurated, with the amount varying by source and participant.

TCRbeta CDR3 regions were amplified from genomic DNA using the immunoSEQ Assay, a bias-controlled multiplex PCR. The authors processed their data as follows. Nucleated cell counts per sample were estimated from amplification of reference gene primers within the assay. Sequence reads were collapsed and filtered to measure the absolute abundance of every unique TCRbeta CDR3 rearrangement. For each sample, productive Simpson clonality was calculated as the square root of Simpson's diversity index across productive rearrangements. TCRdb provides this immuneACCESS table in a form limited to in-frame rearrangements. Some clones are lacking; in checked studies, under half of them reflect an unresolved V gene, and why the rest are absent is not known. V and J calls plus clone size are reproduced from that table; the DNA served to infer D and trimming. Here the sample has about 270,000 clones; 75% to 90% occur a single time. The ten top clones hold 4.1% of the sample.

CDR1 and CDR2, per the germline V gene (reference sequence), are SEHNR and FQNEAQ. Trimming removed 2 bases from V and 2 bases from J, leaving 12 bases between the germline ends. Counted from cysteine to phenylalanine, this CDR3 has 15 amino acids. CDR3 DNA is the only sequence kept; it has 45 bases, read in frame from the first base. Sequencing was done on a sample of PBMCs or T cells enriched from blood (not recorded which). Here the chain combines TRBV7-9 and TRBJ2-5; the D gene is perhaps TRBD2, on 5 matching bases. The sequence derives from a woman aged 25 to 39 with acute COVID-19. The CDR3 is CASSLLGREQETQYF. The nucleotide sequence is TGTGCCAGCAGCTTATTGGGTCGGGAACAAGAGACCCAGTACTTC.